This T cell receptor (beta chain) stems from a study of shared clonotypes between healthy human individuals. Overall study findings and caveats: What limited the represented genetic and exposure-history diversity was the small number of donors. Some clonotypes were shared by all four sorted-subset donors, while others were not shared. The non-shared ones had lower generation probabilities than the shared ones.

Each PCR replicate from the sorted subsets contained roughly 210 ng DNA, which is about 31,000 T cell genomes. The repertoire was sequenced with immunoSEQ multiplex PCR; TCRdb's copy has only in-frame clones and lacks some. The sample consists of nearly 750,000 clones, over 60% of them appearing once. This clone appeared a few times. Its target is not known. The CDR3 contains 14 residues. V shed 5 bases and J shed 6 bases, with 17 bases lying between them. CDR1 is SGHDN, CDR2 FVKESK, per germline. Naive CD45RA+ and memory CD45RA-negative subsets were split from CD4+ cells. Input material: memory CD4+ T cells sorted from blood. The subset denotes: CD45RA-negative fraction. The receptor comes from a woman between 25 and 40 years old in good health. The genes are TRBV14 and TRBJ2-7, with D possibly being TRBD2 (6 bases). Written as DNA, the CDR3 is TGTGCCAGCAGCGCCTCATGGCGGGGCTCCGAGCAGTACTTC. This sequence encodes CASSASWRGSEQYF.